This is a list of T cell receptor beta chains from one sample in a study of T cell responses to AZD1222 COVID-19 vaccine. Profiling relied on immunoSEQ multiplex PCR, and the TCRdb table lists in-frame clones only, not all of them. The profile covers around 78,000 clones, with about nine tenths appearing a single time and about 3.5% taken by the ten largest. The starting material was peripheral blood, obtained 28 days after the second AZD1222 dose. All receptors derive from an adult who received the AZD1222 COVID-19 vaccine. Both conserved end residues are part of each CDR3. Each record gives: V gene, J gene, clone size, CDR3 protein. Expanded clones are given a class, and other clones once, few, many or no size at all.

TRBV28	TRBJ1-1	.	CASSPLQGHTEAFF
TRBV6-6	TRBJ2-3	.	CASSSPGEDTQYF
TRBV7-9	TRBJ1-1	.	CASSLMTTITEAFF
TRBV10-3	TRBJ2-1	.	CAISGAIAYNEQFF
TRBV19	TRBJ2-1	.	CASKNSYNEQFF
TRBV6-5	TRBJ1-5	.	CASSSRDREPQHF
TRBV7-3	TRBJ2-7	.	CASSRGVTYEQYF
TRBV3-1/TRBV3-2	TRBJ1-4	.	CASSHATDEKLFF
TRBV5-1	TRBJ1-4	.	CASSLEDSRQGEKLFF
TRBV2	TRBJ2-2	.	CASSEVVGIGGELFF
TRBV19	TRBJ1-5	.	CASSRTGGNQPQHF
TRBV24-1	TRBJ1-6	.	CATSDSGRINSPLHF
TRBV10-3	TRBJ1-2	.	CAIRRQGWGYTF
TRBV3-1/TRBV3-2	TRBJ2-7	.	CASSQGRRLAGDDEQYF
TRBV7-9	TRBJ2-1	.	CASSPRAGRGHSYNEQFF
TRBV7-9	TRBJ2-3	few	CASSLATSDGTDTQYF
TRBV6-2/TRBV6-3	TRBJ2-1	.	CASSYSASPYNEQFF
TRBV3-1/TRBV3-2	TRBJ2-5	.	CASSQRLAGAQETQYF
TRBV25-1	TRBJ2-7	.	CASSNSGGPYEQYF
TRBV5-1	TRBJ2-7	few	CASSLQGGFTYEQYF
TRBV7-2	TRBJ1-1	.	CASSAPVHTEAFF
TRBV7-2	TRBJ2-1	.	CASSTRRLAGGPYEQFF